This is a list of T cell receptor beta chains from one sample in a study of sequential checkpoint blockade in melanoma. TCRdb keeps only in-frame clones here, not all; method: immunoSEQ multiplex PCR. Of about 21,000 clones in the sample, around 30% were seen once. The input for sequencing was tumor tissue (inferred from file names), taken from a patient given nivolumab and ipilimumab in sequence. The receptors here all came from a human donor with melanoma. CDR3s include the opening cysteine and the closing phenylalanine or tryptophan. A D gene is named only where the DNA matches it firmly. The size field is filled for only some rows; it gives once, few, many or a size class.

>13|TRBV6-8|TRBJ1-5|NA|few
CASSSVRGQPQHF
TGTGCCAGCAGTTCCGTGAGGGGACAGCCCCAGCATTTT
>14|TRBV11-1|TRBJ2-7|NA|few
CASSGKTGPYEQYF
TGTGCCAGCAGCGGCAAGACAGGCCCCTACGAGCAGTACTTC
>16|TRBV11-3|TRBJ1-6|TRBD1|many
CASSPLQGANNSPLHF
TGTGCCAGCAGCCCACTACAGGGGGCGAATAATTCACCCCTCCACTTT
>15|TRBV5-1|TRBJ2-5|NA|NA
CASSWRGTSQETQYF
TGCGCCAGCAGCTGGAGAGGGACTTCCCAAGAGACCCAGTACTTC
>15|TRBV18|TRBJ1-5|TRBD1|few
CASSPSGQGAQPQHF
TGTGCCAGCTCGCCCAGTGGACAGGGTGCTCAGCCCCAGCATTTT
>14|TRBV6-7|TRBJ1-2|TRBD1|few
CASISDRANYGYTF
TGTGCCAGCATTTCGGACAGGGCGAACTATGGCTACACCTTC
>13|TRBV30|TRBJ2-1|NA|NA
CAWSLGGAQGPVF
TGTGCCTGGAGTTTAGGTGGGGCTCAGGGCCCGGTCTTC
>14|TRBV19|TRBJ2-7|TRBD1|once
CASTVDRASYEQYF
TGTGCCAGTACCGTAGACAGGGCCTCCTACGAGCAGTACTTC
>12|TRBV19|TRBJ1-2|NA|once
CASSGDLYGYTF
TGTGCCAGTAGTGGGGACCTGTATGGCTACACCTTC
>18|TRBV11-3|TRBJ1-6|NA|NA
CASSLNQGKPRGVKPLHF
TGTGCCAGCAGCTTGAACCAGGGTAAACCCCGGGGGGTCAAACCCCTCCACTTT
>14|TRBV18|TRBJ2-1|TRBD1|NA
CASSKGQVYNEQFF
TGTGCCAGCTCAAAGGGACAGGTATACAATGAGCAGTTCTTC
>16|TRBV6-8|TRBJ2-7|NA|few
CASSYSRGISPYEQYF
TGTGCCAGCAGTTACTCCAGGGGCATAAGCCCCTACGAGCAGTACTTC
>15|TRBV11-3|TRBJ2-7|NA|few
CASSLEGVSSYEQYF
TGTGCCAGCAGCTTGGAGGGGGTGAGCTCCTACGAGCAGTACTTC
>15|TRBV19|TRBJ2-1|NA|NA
CASSRTSLMYNEQFF
TGTGCCAGTAGTCGTACTAGCCTGATGTACAATGAGCAGTTCTTC
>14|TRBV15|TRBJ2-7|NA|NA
CATSRSTGLYEQYF
TGTGCCACCAGCAGGTCTACAGGACTCTACGAGCAGTACTTC
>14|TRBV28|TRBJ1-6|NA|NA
CASRKGLTNSPLHF
TGTGCCAGTCGAAAGGGACTGACGAATTCACCCCTCCACTTT
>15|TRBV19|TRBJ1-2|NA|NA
CASSPRASRPYGYTF
TGTGCCAGTAGTCCCCGGGCCTCCCGCCCCTATGGCTACACCTTC
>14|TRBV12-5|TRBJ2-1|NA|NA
CASTPTGTYNEQFF
TGTGCCAGCACCCCGACAGGGACTTACAATGAGCAGTTCTTC
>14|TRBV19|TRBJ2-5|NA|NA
CASSNRATQETQYF
TGTGCCAGTAGTAACCGGGCCACACAAGAGACCCAGTACTTC
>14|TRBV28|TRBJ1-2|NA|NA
CASSSGTPNYGYTF
TGTGCCAGCAGTTCTGGGACACCTAACTATGGCTACACCTTC
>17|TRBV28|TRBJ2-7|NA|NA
CASSLPGLAPTAYEQYF
TGTGCCAGCAGTTTACCGGGTCTTGCCCCCACGGCCTACGAGCAGTACTTC
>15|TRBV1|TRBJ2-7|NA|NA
CASSQDRDSRYEQYF
TGCGCCAGCAGCCAAGATCGTGATAGTAGGTACGAGCAGTACTTC
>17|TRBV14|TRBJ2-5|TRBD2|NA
CASSQGRASGFQETQYF
TGTGCCAGCAGCCAAGGACGGGCTAGCGGGTTCCAAGAGACCCAGTACTTC
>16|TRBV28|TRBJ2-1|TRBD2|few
CASSTPGLNGGNEQFF
TGTGCCAGCAGTACCCCGGGACTCAACGGGGGGAATGAGCAGTTCTTC
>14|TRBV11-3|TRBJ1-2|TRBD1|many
CASSRTGANYGYTF
TGTGCCAGCAGCCGGACAGGGGCTAACTATGGCTACACCTTC
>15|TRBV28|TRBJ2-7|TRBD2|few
CASSLMAGGSYEQYF
TGTGCCAGCAGTTTAATGGCGGGAGGGTCCTACGAGCAGTACTTC
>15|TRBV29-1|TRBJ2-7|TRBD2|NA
CSVLNLTSGSYEQYF
TGCAGCGTCCTAAATTTGACTAGCGGGTCCTACGAGCAGTACTTC
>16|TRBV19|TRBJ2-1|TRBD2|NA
CASSTSLAAFYNEQFF
TGTGCCAGTAGTACCTCACTAGCGGCTTTTTACAATGAGCAGTTCTTC
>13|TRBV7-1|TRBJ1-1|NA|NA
CASSYGRDTEAFF
TGTGCCAGCAGCTATGGTCGGGACACTGAAGCTTTCTTT
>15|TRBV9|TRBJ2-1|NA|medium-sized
CASSVEVYSYNEQFF
TGTGCCAGCAGCGTAGAAGTCTACTCCTACAATGAGCAGTTCTTC
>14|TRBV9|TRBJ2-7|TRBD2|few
CASSASGLTSEQYF
TGTGCCAGCAGCGCCTCGGGACTAACCTCGGAGCAGTACTTC
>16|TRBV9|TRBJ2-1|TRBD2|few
CASSVGGEPSYNEQFF
TGTGCCAGCAGCGTTGGGGGGGAACCCTCCTACAATGAGCAGTTCTTC
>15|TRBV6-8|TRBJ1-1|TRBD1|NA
CASRAFQGANTEAFF
TGTGCCAGCAGGGCCTTCCAGGGGGCTAACACTGAAGCTTTCTTT
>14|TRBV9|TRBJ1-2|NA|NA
CASSAQPDSYGYTF
TGTGCCAGCAGCGCCCAGCCCGACAGCTATGGCTACACCTTC
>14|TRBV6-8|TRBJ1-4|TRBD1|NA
CAISPTGPGEKLFF
TGTGCCATCAGTCCGACAGGGCCCGGGGAAAAACTGTTTTTT
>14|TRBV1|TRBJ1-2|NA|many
CASSQVGGDYGYTF
TGCGCCAGCAGCCAAGTGGGAGGGGACTATGGCTACACCTTC
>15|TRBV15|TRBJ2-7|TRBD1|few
CATSSQTGTGGEQYF
TGTGCCACCAGCAGTCAGACCGGGACAGGGGGCGAGCAGTACTTC
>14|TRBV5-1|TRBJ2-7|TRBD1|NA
CASSLGTGLYEQYF
TGCGCCAGCAGCTTGGGGACAGGGCTTTACGAGCAGTACTTC
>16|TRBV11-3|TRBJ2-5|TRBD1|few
CASSSRQGAGSETQYF
TGTGCCAGCAGCTCCAGACAGGGGGCTGGATCGGAGACCCAGTACTTC
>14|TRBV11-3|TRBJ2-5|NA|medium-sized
CASSLGGYQETQYF
TGTGCCAGCAGCTTAGGAGGGTACCAAGAGACCCAGTACTTC
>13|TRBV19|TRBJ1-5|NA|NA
CASMPYSNQPQHF
TGTGCCAGTATGCCATATAGCAATCAGCCCCAGCATTTT
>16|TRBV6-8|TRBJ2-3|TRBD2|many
CASTVFSGSKTDTQYF
TGTGCCAGCACCGTATTTAGCGGGAGTAAAACAGATACGCAGTATTTT